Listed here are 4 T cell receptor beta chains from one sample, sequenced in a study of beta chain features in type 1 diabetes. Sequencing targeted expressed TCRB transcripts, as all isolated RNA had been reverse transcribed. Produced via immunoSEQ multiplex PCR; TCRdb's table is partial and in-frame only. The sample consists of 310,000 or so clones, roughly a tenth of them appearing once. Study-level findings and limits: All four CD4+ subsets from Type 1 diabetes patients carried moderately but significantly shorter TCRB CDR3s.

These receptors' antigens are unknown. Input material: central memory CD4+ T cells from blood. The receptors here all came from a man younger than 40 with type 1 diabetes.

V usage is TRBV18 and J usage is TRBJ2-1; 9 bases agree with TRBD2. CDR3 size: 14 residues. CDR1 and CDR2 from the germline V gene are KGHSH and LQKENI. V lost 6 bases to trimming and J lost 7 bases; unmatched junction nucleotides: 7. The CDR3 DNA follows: TGTGCCAGCTCCCAGCGGGGGGCGGGAAATGAGCAGTTCTTC. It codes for CASSQRGAGNEQFF.

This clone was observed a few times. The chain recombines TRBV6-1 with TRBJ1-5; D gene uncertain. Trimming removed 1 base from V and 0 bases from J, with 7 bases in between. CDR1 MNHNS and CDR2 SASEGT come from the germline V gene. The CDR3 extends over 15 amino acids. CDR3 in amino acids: CASSEVQVSNQPQHF. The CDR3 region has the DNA TGTGCCAGCAGTGAAGTTCAGGTTAGCAATCAGCCCCAGCATTTT.

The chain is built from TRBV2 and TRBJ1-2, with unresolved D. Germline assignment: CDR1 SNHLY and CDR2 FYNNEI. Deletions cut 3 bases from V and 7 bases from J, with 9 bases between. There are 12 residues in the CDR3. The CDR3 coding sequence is TGTGCCAGCAGTGAGGTCAGTCTTGGCTACACCTTC. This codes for CASSEVSLGYTF.

The chain's CDR3 is CASSVGTGGLEKLFF. CDR3 sequence (DNA): TGTGCCAGCAGCGTTGGGACAGGGGGGCTTGAAAAACTGTTTTTT. This chain joins TRBV9 and TRBJ1-4; 11 positions match TRBD1. Germline V gene sequence: CDR1 SGDLS, CDR2 YYNGEE. The CDR3 length is 15 residues. Germline trimming cut 2 bases from V and 7 bases from J; bases unmatched to any gene: 4.